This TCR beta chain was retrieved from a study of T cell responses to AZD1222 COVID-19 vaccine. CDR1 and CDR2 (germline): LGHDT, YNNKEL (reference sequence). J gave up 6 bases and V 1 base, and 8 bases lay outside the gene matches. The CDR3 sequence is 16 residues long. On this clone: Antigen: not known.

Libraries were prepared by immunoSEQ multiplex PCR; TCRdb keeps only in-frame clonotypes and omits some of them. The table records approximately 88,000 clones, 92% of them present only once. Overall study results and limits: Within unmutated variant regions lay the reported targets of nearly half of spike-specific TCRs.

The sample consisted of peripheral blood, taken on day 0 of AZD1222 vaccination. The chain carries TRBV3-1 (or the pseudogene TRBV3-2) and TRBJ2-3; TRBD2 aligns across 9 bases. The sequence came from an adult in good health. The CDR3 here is CASSQGSSGRRDTQYF. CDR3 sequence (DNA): TGTGCCAGCAGCCAAGGGAGTAGCGGGAGACGTGATACGCAGTATTTT.